This T cell receptor beta chain emerged from a study of human T cells and chemical hapten exposure. As for the study in general: Donors were sensitized with 2% DPC on the upper inner arm.

Time point denoted: pre-sensitization, week 0. Treatment indicated: therapeutic diphenylcyclopropenone sensitization with weekly scalp DPC. This clonotype was counted between two and nine times. Germline CDR1 MNHEY, CDR2 SMNVEV (reference sequence). This CDR3 is 15 amino acids long. Trimming stripped 0 bases from V and 7 bases from J, with 13 bases between. Each CDR3 protein is one row after TCRdb ran MiXCR on the RACE reads. This sample has 57,000 or so distinct CDR3 sequences, with around 11% found just once. The specimen comprised whole blood, sampled in connection with sensitization to the hapten diphenylcyclopropenone (DPC). The clonotype originates from a woman between 35 and 50 years old with alopecia areata. Some clones in this sample may be carry-over from other donors' samples. The chain combines TRBV27 with TRBJ2-4; D is ambiguous. The chain's CDR3 is CASSLSSSLGNIQYF. CDR3 nucleotide sequence: TGTGCCAGCAGTTTATCGTCTAGTCTCGGTAACATTCAGTACTTC.